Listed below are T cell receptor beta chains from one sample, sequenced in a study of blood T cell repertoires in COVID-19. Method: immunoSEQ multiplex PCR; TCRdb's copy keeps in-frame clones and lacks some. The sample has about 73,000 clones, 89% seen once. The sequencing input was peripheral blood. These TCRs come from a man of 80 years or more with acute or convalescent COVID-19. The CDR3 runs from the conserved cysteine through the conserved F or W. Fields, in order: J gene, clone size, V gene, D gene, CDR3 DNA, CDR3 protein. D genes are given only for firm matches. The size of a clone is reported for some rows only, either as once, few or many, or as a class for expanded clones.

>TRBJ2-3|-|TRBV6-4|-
TGTGCCAGCAGTAGGTCCGGGACTGAAACAGATACGCAGTATTTT
CASSRSGTETDTQYF
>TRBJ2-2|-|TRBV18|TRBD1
TGTGCCAGCTCACTCAACAGGGGGCCTTACACCGGGGAGCTGTTTTTT
CASSLNRGPYTGELFF
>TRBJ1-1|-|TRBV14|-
TGTGCCAGCAGCCAAGGTCCGGGGGCTGAAGCTTTCTTT
CASSQGPGAEAFF
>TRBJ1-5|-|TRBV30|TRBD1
TGTGCCTGGAGTGGGACAGGAGATCAGCCCCAGCATTTT
CAWSGTGDQPQHF
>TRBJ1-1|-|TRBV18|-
TGTGCCAGCTCACAAGGACCCTCAGCGGCTGAAGCTTTCTTT
CASSQGPSAAEAFF
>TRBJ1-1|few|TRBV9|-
TGTGCCAGCAGCCCTCGGACAAGGAACACTGAAGCTTTCTTT
CASSPRTRNTEAFF
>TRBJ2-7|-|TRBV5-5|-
TGTGCCAGCAGCTCGGCAGGATACGAGCAGTACTTC
CASSSAGYEQYF
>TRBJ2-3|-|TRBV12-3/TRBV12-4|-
TGTGCCAGCAGTTACGGGTACACAGATACGCAGTATTTT
CASSYGYTDTQYF
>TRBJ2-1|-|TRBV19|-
TGTGCCAGTAGGGGCAGGGGAGAATATGAGCAGTTCTTC
CASRGRGEYEQFF
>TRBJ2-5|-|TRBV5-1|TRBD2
TGCGCCAGCAGCTTGGAAGTGGGAGGGGAGACCCAGTACTTC
CASSLEVGGETQYF
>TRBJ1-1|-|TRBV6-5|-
TGTGCCAGCAGCCGGACTGTAAACACTGAAGCTTTCTTT
CASSRTVNTEAFF
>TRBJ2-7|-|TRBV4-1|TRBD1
TGCGCCAGCAGCCAAGTAATGGGCCGGGACAGGTCCTCCTACGAGCAGTACTTC
CASSQVMGRDRSSYEQYF
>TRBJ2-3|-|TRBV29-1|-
TGCAGCGTTGAAGGGGCGTGGAAGACAGATACGCAGTATTTT
CSVEGAWKTDTQYF
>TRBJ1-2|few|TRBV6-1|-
TGTGCCAGCAGTGAGACAGGCGAGAACTATGGCTACACCTTC
CASSETGENYGYTF
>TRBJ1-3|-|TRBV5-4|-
TGTGCCAGCAGTTCAGTGCACTCTGGAAACACCATATATTTT
CASSSVHSGNTIYF
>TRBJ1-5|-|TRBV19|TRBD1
TGTGCCACCTCACGGACAGGGGGCCGGAATCAGCCCCAGCATTTT
CATSRTGGRNQPQHF
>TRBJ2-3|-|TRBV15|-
TGTGCCACCAGCAGAGAGGGGCCCCCGGGAGATACGCAGTATTTT
CATSREGPPGDTQYF
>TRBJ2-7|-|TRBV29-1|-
TGCAGTGCAAGTAGCGCTTCCTACGAGCAGTACTTC
CSASSASYEQYF
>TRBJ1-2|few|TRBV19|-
TGTGCCAGCGGGGGGGGCTATAACTATGGCTACACCTTC
CASGGGYNYGYTF
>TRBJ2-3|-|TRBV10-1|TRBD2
TGCGCCAGCAGTACTACTAGCGGGGGCCCCACAGATACGCAGTATTTT
CASSTTSGGPTDTQYF
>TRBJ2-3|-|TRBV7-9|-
TGTGCCAGCAGCTTAGGTTGGCCAGATACGCAGTATTTT
CASSLGWPDTQYF
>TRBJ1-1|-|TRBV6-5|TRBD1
TGTGCCAGCACGCAGGGGGGAACTGAAGCTTTCTTT
CASTQGGTEAFF
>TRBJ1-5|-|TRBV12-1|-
TGTGCCAGCAGCTTTGTACGGGGGAAGAGCAATCAGCCCCAGCATTTT
CASSFVRGKSNQPQHF
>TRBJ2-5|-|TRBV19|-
TGTGCCAGTAGTATGGTCGGGAGCACAGAGACCCAGTACTTC
CASSMVGSTETQYF
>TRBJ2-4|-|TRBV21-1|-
TGTGCCAGCATCCGAGGGGTAGCGGTTAACATTCAGTACTTC
CASIRGVAVNIQYF
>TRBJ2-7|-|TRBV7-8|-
TGTGCCAGCAGCTTGAGGGCCCACGAGCAGTACTTC
CASSLRAHEQYF
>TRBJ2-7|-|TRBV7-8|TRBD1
TGTGCCAGCAGCTCCGCCAGGGGGAGTAGGGACGAGCAGTACTTC
CASSSARGSRDEQYF
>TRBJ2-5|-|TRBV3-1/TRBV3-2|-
TGTGCCAGCAGCCAAGATCGGGGTCTCCTCGAGACCCAGTACTTC
CASSQDRGLLETQYF
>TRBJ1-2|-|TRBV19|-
TGTGCCAGTATGGCAGGGGCTCGATATGGCTACACCTTC
CASMAGARYGYTF
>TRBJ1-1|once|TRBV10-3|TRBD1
TGTGCCATCAGTGAAGTGGGGACAGGGCGCACTGAAGCTTTCTTT
CAISEVGTGRTEAFF
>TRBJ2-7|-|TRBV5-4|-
TGTGCCAGCAGCACAGGACAGTCCTACGAGCAGTACTTC
CASSTGQSYEQYF
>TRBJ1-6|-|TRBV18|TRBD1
TGTGCCAGCTCACTTATTGACAGGGGGTACTCACCCCTCCACTTT
CASSLIDRGYSPLHF
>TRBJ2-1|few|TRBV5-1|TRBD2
TGCGCCAGCAGCTTTCTAGCGGGGGCCCCCAATGAGCAGTTCTTC
CASSFLAGAPNEQFF
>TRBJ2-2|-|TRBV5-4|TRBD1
TGTGCCAGCAGCTGGGACAGATACACCGGGGAGCTGTTTTTT
CASSWDRYTGELFF
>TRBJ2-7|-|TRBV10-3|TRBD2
TGTGCCATCAGTCCCGGGACTAGCGCCTACGAGCAGTACTTC
CAISPGTSAYEQYF
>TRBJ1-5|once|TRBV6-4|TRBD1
TGTGCCAGCAGATCGGACAGGGCCCCTTTCGCCCTTAATCAGCCCCAGCATTTT
CASRSDRAPFALNQPQHF
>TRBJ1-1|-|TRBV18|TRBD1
TGTGCCAGCTCACTGGGACAGGGGTCGAACACTGAAGCTTTCTTT
CASSLGQGSNTEAFF
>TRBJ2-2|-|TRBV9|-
TGTGCCAGCAGCGTAGCCTTGGGGGCTTACTACGGGGAGCTGTTTTTT
CASSVALGAYYGELFF
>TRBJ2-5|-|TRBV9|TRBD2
TGTGCCAGCAGCGTAGGGGCGGGGGGCGCATGGGAGACCCAGTACTTC
CASSVGAGGAWETQYF